Listed below are T cell receptor beta chains from one sample, sequenced in a study of PD-1 blockade in classical Hodgkin lymphoma. Measured with immunoSEQ multiplex PCR; TCRdb has only the in-frame clones, and not every one. The repertoire holds around 30,000 clones, with around 90% as singletons. The sample consisted of CD4+ T cells from blood, taken before the fourth cycle of nivolumab. The receptors were gathered from a human donor with classical Hodgkin lymphoma. Both conserved end residues are part of each CDR3. Fields, in order: J gene, D gene, clone size, V gene, CDR3 DNA, CDR3 protein. The D gene is left open where the match is weak. Some rows mark clone size as missing; the rest say once, few, many or name a class of expanded clone.

j_gene: TRBJ2-5; d_gene: TRBD1; abundance: NA; v_gene: TRBV6-5; CDR3nt: TGTGCCAGCAGTTACTGGGGACAGGGGTCAGAGACCCAGTACTTC; CDR3aa: CASSYWGQGSETQYF
j_gene: TRBJ2-7; d_gene: NA; abundance: once; v_gene: TRBV5-1; CDR3nt: TGCGCCAGCAGCTTGGCGGACACCTCACGCCACGAGCAGTACTTC; CDR3aa: CASSLADTSRHEQYF
j_gene: TRBJ1-1; d_gene: NA; abundance: NA; v_gene: TRBV28; CDR3nt: TGTGCCAGCAGTTTATATTCGACCGAAGCTTTCTTT; CDR3aa: CASSLYSTEAFF
j_gene: TRBJ2-5; d_gene: NA; abundance: NA; v_gene: TRBV27; CDR3nt: TGTGCCAGCAGTTTACTAGGCAGGGAAATGTACCAAGAGACCCAGTACTTC; CDR3aa: CASSLLGREMYQETQYF
j_gene: TRBJ2-7; d_gene: TRBD2; abundance: once; v_gene: TRBV29-1; CDR3nt: TGCAGCGTTGAAAAGGGGACTAGCTACGAGCAGTACTTC; CDR3aa: CSVEKGTSYEQYF
j_gene: TRBJ2-7; d_gene: TRBD2; abundance: NA; v_gene: TRBV27; CDR3nt: TGTGCCAGCAAGCTAGCGGGAGGTTCCTACGAGCAGTACTTC; CDR3aa: CASKLAGGSYEQYF
j_gene: TRBJ2-5; d_gene: NA; abundance: once; v_gene: TRBV7-2; CDR3nt: TGTGCCAGCAGCCCTCAGCTACAAGAGACCCAGTACTTC; CDR3aa: CASSPQLQETQYF
j_gene: TRBJ2-3; d_gene: NA; abundance: NA; v_gene: TRBV28; CDR3nt: TGTGCCAGCAGTACACGACTAGTGGCCACAGATACGCAGTATTTT; CDR3aa: CASSTRLVATDTQYF
j_gene: TRBJ2-5; d_gene: TRBD1; abundance: NA; v_gene: TRBV28; CDR3nt: TGTGCCAGCAGTTCCCCCCGGGACAGGGGGCGAGAGACCCAGTACTTC; CDR3aa: CASSSPRDRGRETQYF
j_gene: TRBJ2-3; d_gene: TRBD2; abundance: once; v_gene: TRBV7-2; CDR3nt: TGTGCCAGCAGCTTAGTGGGCGGGAGGGGTTCAGATACGCAGTATTTT; CDR3aa: CASSLVGGRGSDTQYF
j_gene: TRBJ1-5; d_gene: NA; abundance: NA; v_gene: TRBV30; CDR3nt: TGTGCGGTCGGACCGAGCAATCAGCCCCAGCATTTT; CDR3aa: CAVGPSNQPQHF
j_gene: TRBJ1-2; d_gene: TRBD1; abundance: few; v_gene: TRBV6-1; CDR3nt: TGTGCCAGCAGGGGGTACAGGGGTCTCGACTATGGCTACACCTTC; CDR3aa: CASRGYRGLDYGYTF
j_gene: TRBJ2-6; d_gene: NA; abundance: NA; v_gene: TRBV9; CDR3nt: TGTGCCAGCAGCGTAGGTGGGGCCAACGTCCTGACTTTC; CDR3aa: CASSVGGANVLTF
j_gene: TRBJ1-2; d_gene: NA; abundance: few; v_gene: TRBV4-1; CDR3nt: TGCGCCAGCAGCCAGCCACAGACTTATGGCTACACCTTC; CDR3aa: CASSQPQTYGYTF
j_gene: TRBJ2-7; d_gene: NA; abundance: NA; v_gene: TRBV6-5; CDR3nt: TGTGCCAGCAGGAGAGGGGACGAGCAGTACTTC; CDR3aa: CASRRGDEQYF
j_gene: TRBJ1-6; d_gene: NA; abundance: NA; v_gene: TRBV30; CDR3nt: TGTGCCTGGACGTTTACCCTTTCGCCCCTCCACTTT; CDR3aa: CAWTFTLSPLHF
j_gene: TRBJ1-4; d_gene: TRBD1; abundance: NA; v_gene: TRBV5-5; CDR3nt: TGTGCCAGCAGCTCGCCGGGACAGGGGTATGAAAAACTGTTTTTT; CDR3aa: CASSSPGQGYEKLFF
j_gene: TRBJ2-1; d_gene: TRBD2; abundance: NA; v_gene: TRBV5-4; CDR3nt: TGTGCCAGCAGCCCCTCTAGCGGGGCCAATGAGCAGTTCTTC; CDR3aa: CASSPSSGANEQFF
j_gene: TRBJ2-7; d_gene: TRBD1; abundance: NA; v_gene: TRBV11-3; CDR3nt: TGTGCCAGCAGCTCGTCGACAGGGTACGGCGAGCAGTACTTC; CDR3aa: CASSSSTGYGEQYF
j_gene: TRBJ1-1; d_gene: NA; abundance: NA; v_gene: TRBV10-2; CDR3nt: TGCGCCAGCATGGGGGACGCTGAAGCTTTCTTT; CDR3aa: CASMGDAEAFF
j_gene: TRBJ1-2; d_gene: NA; abundance: NA; v_gene: TRBV5-1; CDR3nt: TGCGCCAGCAGCTTGGCCGTCGGGACAAACTATGGCTACACCTTC; CDR3aa: CASSLAVGTNYGYTF
j_gene: TRBJ2-6; d_gene: NA; abundance: NA; v_gene: TRBV5-1; CDR3nt: TGCGCCAGCAGCTTATGGGGGACCTCTGGGGCCAACGTCCTGACTTTC; CDR3aa: CASSLWGTSGANVLTF
j_gene: TRBJ2-3; d_gene: NA; abundance: NA; v_gene: TRBV5-6; CDR3nt: TGTGCCAGCAGCTACCGACTACTGAGGGCGCAGTATTTT; CDR3aa: CASSYRLLRAQYF
j_gene: TRBJ1-1; d_gene: TRBD1; abundance: NA; v_gene: TRBV28; CDR3nt: TGTGCCAGCAGTTCCAGGGGGCGTGGCGAAGCTTTCTTT; CDR3aa: CASSSRGRGEAFF
j_gene: TRBJ2-2; d_gene: NA; abundance: NA; v_gene: TRBV6-6; CDR3nt: TGTGCCAGCATGGGGACCGGGGAGCTGTTTTTT; CDR3aa: CASMGTGELFF
j_gene: TRBJ2-7; d_gene: NA; abundance: NA; v_gene: TRBV29-1; CDR3nt: TGCAGCGTAGGGAGGAATTCCTACGAGCAGTACTTC; CDR3aa: CSVGRNSYEQYF
j_gene: TRBJ1-1; d_gene: NA; abundance: NA; v_gene: TRBV18; CDR3nt: TGTGCCAGCTCACGGACACCCACGTCGAACACTGAAGCTTTCTTT; CDR3aa: CASSRTPTSNTEAFF
j_gene: TRBJ2-1; d_gene: TRBD1; abundance: NA; v_gene: TRBV27; CDR3nt: TGTGCCAGCAGTGCCTCAGGGGGCCACAATGAGCAGTTCTTC; CDR3aa: CASSASGGHNEQFF
j_gene: TRBJ1-2; d_gene: TRBD1; abundance: NA; v_gene: TRBV10-2; CDR3nt: TGCGCCAGCAGTGATAGACAGGGTGGAGCCGGGCGCTACACCTTC; CDR3aa: CASSDRQGGAGRYTF
j_gene: TRBJ2-7; d_gene: TRBD2; abundance: NA; v_gene: TRBV6-5; CDR3nt: TGTGCCAGCAGCACCGGACTAGCGTATTCCTACGAGCAGTACTTC; CDR3aa: CASSTGLAYSYEQYF
j_gene: TRBJ2-3; d_gene: NA; abundance: NA; v_gene: TRBV18; CDR3nt: TGTGCCAGCTCACCTGAACTAGGGACAGATACGCAGTATTTT; CDR3aa: CASSPELGTDTQYF
j_gene: TRBJ2-1; d_gene: NA; abundance: NA; v_gene: TRBV10-3; CDR3nt: TGTGCCATCAAGCGGGCAGCCCAGCAGTTCTTC; CDR3aa: CAIKRAAQQFF
j_gene: TRBJ2-7; d_gene: TRBD1; abundance: NA; v_gene: TRBV5-1; CDR3nt: TGCGCCAGCAGCTATTCGGGACAGGGTTTCGAGCAGTACTTC; CDR3aa: CASSYSGQGFEQYF
j_gene: TRBJ2-7; d_gene: TRBD1; abundance: few; v_gene: TRBV11-2; CDR3nt: TGTGCCAGCAGCTGGACAGGGAGATCCTACGAGCAGTACTTC; CDR3aa: CASSWTGRSYEQYF
j_gene: TRBJ1-2; d_gene: NA; abundance: NA; v_gene: TRBV27; CDR3nt: TGTGCCAGCAGTTTTTGGAGGAACTATGGCTACACCTTC; CDR3aa: CASSFWRNYGYTF
j_gene: TRBJ2-2; d_gene: NA; abundance: NA; v_gene: TRBV6-1; CDR3nt: TGTGCCAGCAGTGAAGCGCGAGACCTCGGGGAGCTGTTTTTT; CDR3aa: CASSEARDLGELFF